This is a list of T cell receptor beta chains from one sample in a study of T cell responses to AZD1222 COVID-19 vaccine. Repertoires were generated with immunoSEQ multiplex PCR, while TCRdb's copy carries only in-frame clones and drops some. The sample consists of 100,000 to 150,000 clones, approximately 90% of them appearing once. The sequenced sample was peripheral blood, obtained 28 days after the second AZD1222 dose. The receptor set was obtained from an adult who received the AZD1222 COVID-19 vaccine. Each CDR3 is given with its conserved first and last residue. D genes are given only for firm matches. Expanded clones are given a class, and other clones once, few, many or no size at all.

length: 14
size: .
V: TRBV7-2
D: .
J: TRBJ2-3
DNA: TGTGCCAGCAGCCAAGTTGGGGGTCCAGATACGCAGTATTTT
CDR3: CASSQVGGPDTQYF

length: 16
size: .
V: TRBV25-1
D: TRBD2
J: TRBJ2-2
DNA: TGTGCCAGCAGTGTACCGGGACTAGCGGGAGCCGGGGAGCTGTTTTTT
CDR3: CASSVPGLAGAGELFF

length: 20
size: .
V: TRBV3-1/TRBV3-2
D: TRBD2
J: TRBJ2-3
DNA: TGTGCCAGCAGCCAAGATGGGGTTTTAGCGGGGGGGCCGGGCACAGATACGCAGTATTTT
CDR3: CASSQDGVLAGGPGTDTQYF

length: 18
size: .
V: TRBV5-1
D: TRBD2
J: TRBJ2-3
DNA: TGCGCCAGCAGCTCCGGACTAGCGGGAGGGGGCAGCACAGATACGCAGTATTTT
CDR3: CASSSGLAGGGSTDTQYF

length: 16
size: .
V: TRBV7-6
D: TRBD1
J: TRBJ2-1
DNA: TGTGCCAGCAGCTTAGCCTACAGGGGGTCTGCATCAGGGCAGTTCTTC
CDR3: CASSLAYRGSASGQFF

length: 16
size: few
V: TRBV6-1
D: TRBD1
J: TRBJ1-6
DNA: TGTGCCAGCAGTGAAGTCCAGGGACAGGGGTACTCACCCCTCCACTTT
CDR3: CASSEVQGQGYSPLHF

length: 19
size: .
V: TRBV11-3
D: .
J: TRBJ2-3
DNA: TGTGCCAGCAGCTTCGAGGGAAGGGCTTTTCCGACGACCCGGAATACGCAGTATTTT
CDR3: CASSFEGRAFPTTRNTQYF

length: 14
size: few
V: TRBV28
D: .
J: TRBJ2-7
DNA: TGTGCCAGCAGTTTTTTGGGGGACCAGTACGAGCAGTACTTC
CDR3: CASSFLGDQYEQYF

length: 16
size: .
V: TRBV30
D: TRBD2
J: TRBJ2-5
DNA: TGTGCCTGGAGTAAGGATCTAGCGGGAGCGGGGGAGACCCAGTACTTC
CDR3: CAWSKDLAGAGETQYF

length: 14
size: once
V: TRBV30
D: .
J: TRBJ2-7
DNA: TGTGCCTGGAGTGAAGCTAGCCTGACCGGGGAGCAGTACTTC
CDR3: CAWSEASLTGEQYF

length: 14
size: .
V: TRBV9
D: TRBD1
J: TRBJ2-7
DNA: TGTGCCAGCAGCGCCGGGACAGGGCTCTACGAGCAGTACTTC
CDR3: CASSAGTGLYEQYF

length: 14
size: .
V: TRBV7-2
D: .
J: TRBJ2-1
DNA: TGTGCCAGCAGCCGGGCATGGGGGCCTGATGAGCAGTTCTTC
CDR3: CASSRAWGPDEQFF

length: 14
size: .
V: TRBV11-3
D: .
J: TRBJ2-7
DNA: TGTGCCAGCAGTCCTGGTCAGGATAGCTACGAGCAGTACTTC
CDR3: CASSPGQDSYEQYF

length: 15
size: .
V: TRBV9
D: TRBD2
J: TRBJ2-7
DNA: TGTGCCAGCAGCGTAGGGTTTAGCGGGTCCCGCGAGCAGTACTTC
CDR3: CASSVGFSGSREQYF

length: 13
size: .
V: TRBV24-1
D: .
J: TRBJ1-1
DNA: TGTGCCACCAGTGACCCCGACACGAATGAAGCTTTCTTT
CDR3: CATSDPDTNEAFF

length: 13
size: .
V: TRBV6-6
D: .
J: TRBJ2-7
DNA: TGTGCCAGCAGTTACGGGCCAGCCTACGAGCAGTACTTC
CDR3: CASSYGPAYEQYF

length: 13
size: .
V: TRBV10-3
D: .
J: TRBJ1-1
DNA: TGTGCCATCAGTGAGCATGGGAACACTGAAGCTTTCTTT
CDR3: CAISEHGNTEAFF

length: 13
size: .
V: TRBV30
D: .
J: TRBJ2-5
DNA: TGTGCCTGGAACAGGGACGTCGGGGAGACCCAGTACTTC
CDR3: CAWNRDVGETQYF

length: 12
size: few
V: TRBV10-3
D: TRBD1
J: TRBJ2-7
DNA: TGTGCCATCAACGCAGGGGGCGACGAGCAGTACTTC
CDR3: CAINAGGDEQYF

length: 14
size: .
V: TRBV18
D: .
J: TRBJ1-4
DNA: TGTGCCAGCTCACCACGGACAGTTAATGAAAAACTGTTTTTT
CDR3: CASSPRTVNEKLFF

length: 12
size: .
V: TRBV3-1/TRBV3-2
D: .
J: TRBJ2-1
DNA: TGTGCCAGCAGCCAAGGGTACAATGAGCAGTTCTTC
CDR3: CASSQGYNEQFF

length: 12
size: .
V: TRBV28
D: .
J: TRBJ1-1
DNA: TGTGCCAGCAGTTCAACCCTAAAATCGGCTTTCTTT
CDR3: CASSSTLKSAFF

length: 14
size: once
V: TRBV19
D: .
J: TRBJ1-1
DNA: TGTGCCAGTAGTATTATCCGGGACCCCACTGAAGCTTTCTTT
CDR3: CASSIIRDPTEAFF

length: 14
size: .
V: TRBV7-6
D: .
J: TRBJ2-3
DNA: TGTGCCAGCAGCTCGAGGACGGGCACAGATACGCAGTATTTT
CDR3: CASSSRTGTDTQYF

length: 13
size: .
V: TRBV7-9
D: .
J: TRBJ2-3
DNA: TGTGCCAGCAGCTTATTCGGGGGCGATACGCAGTATTTT
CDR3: CASSLFGGDTQYF

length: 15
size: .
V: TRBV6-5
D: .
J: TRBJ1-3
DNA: TGTGCCAGCAGTTACGGGGGGTTCCCTGGAAACACCATATATTTT
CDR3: CASSYGGFPGNTIYF

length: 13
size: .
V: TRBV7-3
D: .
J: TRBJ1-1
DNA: TGTGCCAGCAGCTTAACTCAGAACACTGAAGCTTTCTTT
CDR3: CASSLTQNTEAFF

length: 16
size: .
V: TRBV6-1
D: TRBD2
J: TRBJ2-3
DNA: TGTGCCAGCAGTGCGGGACTAGCGGGGGCCACAGATACGCAGTATTTT
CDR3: CASSAGLAGATDTQYF

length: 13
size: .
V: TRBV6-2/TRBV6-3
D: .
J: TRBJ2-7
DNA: TGTGCCAGCAGTCGTACAGGGACCTACGAGCAGTACTTC
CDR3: CASSRTGTYEQYF

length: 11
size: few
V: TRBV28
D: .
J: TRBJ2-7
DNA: TGTGCCAGCAGTTTAGGAGACGAGCAGTACTTC
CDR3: CASSLGDEQYF

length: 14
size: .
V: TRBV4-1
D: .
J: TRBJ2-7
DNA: TGCGCCAGCAGCCACCCCTCGTCTGCCTACGAGCAGTACTTC
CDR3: CASSHPSSAYEQYF

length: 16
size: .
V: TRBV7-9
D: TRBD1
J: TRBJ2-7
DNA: TGTGCCAGCAGCCTCCTGTCGGGACAGGGTAATGAAGAGCAGTACTTC
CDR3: CASSLLSGQGNEEQYF

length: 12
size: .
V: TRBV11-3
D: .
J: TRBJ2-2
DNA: TGTGCCAGCAGGGATGGGTTGCGGGAGCTGTTTTTT
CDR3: CASRDGLRELFF

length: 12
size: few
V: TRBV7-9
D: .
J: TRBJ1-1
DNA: TGTGCCAGCAGCTTGGTAGGCGCTGAAGCTTTCTTT
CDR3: CASSLVGAEAFF

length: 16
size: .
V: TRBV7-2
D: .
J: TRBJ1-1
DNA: TGTGCCAGCAGCCCCCCGCTTAAAAAATCTGGGGCTGAAGCTTTCTTT
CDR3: CASSPPLKKSGAEAFF

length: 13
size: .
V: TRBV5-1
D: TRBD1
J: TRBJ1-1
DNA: TGCGCCAGCAGGGGACAGGGGAACACTGAAGCTTTCTTT
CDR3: CASRGQGNTEAFF

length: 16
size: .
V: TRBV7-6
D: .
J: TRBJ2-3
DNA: TGTGCCAGCAGCTTAATCGTTCGAGCGGGCACAGATACGCAGTATTTT
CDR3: CASSLIVRAGTDTQYF

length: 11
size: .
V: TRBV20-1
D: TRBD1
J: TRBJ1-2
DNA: TGCAGTGCTAGGACAGGGAATGGCTACACCTTC
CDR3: CSARTGNGYTF

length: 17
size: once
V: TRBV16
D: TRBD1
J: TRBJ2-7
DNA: TGTGCCAGCAGCCAATCGTCAATCCGGGACAGAAGCTACGAGCAGTACTTC
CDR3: CASSQSSIRDRSYEQYF

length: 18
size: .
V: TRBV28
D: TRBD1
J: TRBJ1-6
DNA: TGTGCCAGCAGTTCGACGGACAGGGCCCTATTCGTGGATTCACCCCTCCACTTT
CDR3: CASSSTDRALFVDSPLHF

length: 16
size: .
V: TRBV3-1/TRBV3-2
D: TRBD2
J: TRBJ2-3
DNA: TGTGCCAGCAGCCCCTATCCGGGGAGGGACACAGATACGCAGTATTTT
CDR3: CASSPYPGRDTDTQYF

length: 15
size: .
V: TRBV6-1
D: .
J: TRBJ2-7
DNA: TGTGCCAGCATTGAGGGGCGGGGGCCTCCCTACGAGCAGTACTTC
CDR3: CASIEGRGPPYEQYF

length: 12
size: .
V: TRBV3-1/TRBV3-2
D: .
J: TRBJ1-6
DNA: TGTGCCAGCAGCCATCAGGCTACACCCCTCCACTTT
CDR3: CASSHQATPLHF

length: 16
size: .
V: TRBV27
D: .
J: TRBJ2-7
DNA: TGTGCCAGCAGTTTATCGGGCTACAGAGATAGCTACGAGCAGTACTTC
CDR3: CASSLSGYRDSYEQYF

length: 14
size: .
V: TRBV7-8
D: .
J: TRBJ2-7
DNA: TGTGCCAGCAGCTCGACAAGGGGTTCCTACGAGCAGTACTTC
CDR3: CASSSTRGSYEQYF

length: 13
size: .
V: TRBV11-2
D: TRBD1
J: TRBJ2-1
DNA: TGTGCCGGACGGACAGGGGGCTCCAATGAGCAGTTCTTC
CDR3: CAGRTGGSNEQFF

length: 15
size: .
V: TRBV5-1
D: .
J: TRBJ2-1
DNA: TGCGCCAGCAGCTTGAATGCCGGTACCTACAATGAGCAGTTCTTC
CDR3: CASSLNAGTYNEQFF

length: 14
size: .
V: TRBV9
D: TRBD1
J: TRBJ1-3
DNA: TGTGCCAGCAGCGCCCGGGACAGTCAAAACACCATATATTTT
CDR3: CASSARDSQNTIYF

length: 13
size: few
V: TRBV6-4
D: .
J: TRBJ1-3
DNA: TGTGCCAGCAGGAGCAACTCTGGAAACACCATATATTTT
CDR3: CASRSNSGNTIYF

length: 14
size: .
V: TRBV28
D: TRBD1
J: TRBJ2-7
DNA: TGTGCCAGCAGTAAGGACAGGGGGCGCTACGAGCAGTACTTC
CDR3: CASSKDRGRYEQYF

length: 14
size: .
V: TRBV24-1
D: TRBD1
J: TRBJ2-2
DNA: TGTGCCACCAGTGAAACAGGGGACACCGGGGAGCTGTTTTTT
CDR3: CATSETGDTGELFF

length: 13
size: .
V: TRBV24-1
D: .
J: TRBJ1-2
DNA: TGTGCCACCAGTGATTTGGACAGCCATGGCTACACCTTC
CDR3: CATSDLDSHGYTF

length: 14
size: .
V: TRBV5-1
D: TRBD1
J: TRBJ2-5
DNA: TGCGCCAGCAGGGGACAGGGGGCAAGCGAGACCCAGTACTTC
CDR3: CASRGQGASETQYF

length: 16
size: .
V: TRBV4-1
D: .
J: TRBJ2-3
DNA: TGCGCCAGCAGACCCGCCAGGGGCCGTAGAACAGATACGCAGTATTTT
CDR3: CASRPARGRRTDTQYF